This record looks at one T cell receptor (beta chain) sequence and its context. Its antigen is currently unknown. This sample was taken from a study of OX40 agonist ivuxolimab in advanced cancers. In the study overall: Participants averaged 60 years of age (range roughly 23 to 85) and were about 85% male. Broader study findings: Antigen specificity of clonally expanded peripheral T cells was not established.

This CDR3 contains 16 residues. The germline V gene encodes CDR1 LNHDA and CDR2 SQIVND (reference sequence). The trim removed 4 bases at V and 0 bases at J, leaving 7 bases unmatched. Sequenced by immunoSEQ multiplex PCR; TCRdb stores in-frame clones only, minus some. The sample comprises more than 65,000 clones, over 75% of which are singletons, and approximately 0.4% rests with the top ten. The clonotype originates from an adult with an advanced solid tumor such as melanoma, head and neck, liver or kidney cancer. The starting material was CD4+ or CD8+ T cells sorted from blood, obtained in a trial of the OX40 agonist ivuxolimab. The chain uses TRBV19 and TRBJ2-3, with TRBD1 identical over 7 bases. The CDR3, as DNA: TGTGCCAGTAGTAGACAGGGTCATACTAGCACAGATACGCAGTATTTT. Amino acids: CASSRQGHTSTDTQYF.